This T cell receptor (beta chain) was documented in a study of cytomegalovirus exposure and HLA in healthy donors. Overall study context: Out of 398 genotyped donors, roughly 78% belonged to the Caucasian-associated ancestry cluster.

About this clone itself: The antigen is unknown.

General study points: CMV serostatus was the sole immune exposure information available. Looking again later, the authors saw that most CMV-associated TCR beta chains seemed HLA-restricted. Previous analysis showed most TCR beta V segments were productive about 87% or about 30% of the time.

V gave up 2 bases and J gave up 7 bases, with 15 bases separating them. CDR1 SGHAT and CDR2 FQNNGV come from the germline V gene. The CDR3 runs 15 residues. 60 Vbeta and 13 Jbeta primers were used in PCR. Some clones are missing from TCRdb's copy, which holds only in-frame ones; the method was immunoSEQ multiplex PCR. The repertoire has more than 150,000 clones, roughly four fifths of them found once; the top ten carry 1.6%. V and J are TRBV11-2 and TRBJ1-5; D gene ambiguous. The sample was PBMCs. The TCR comes from a man between 50 and 59 years old in good health and CMV-seronegative. CDR3 sequence reads: CASSLSPSVNQPQHF. The CDR3 bases are TGTGCCAGCAGCTTATCCCCTTCAGTTAACCAGCCCCAGCATTTT.